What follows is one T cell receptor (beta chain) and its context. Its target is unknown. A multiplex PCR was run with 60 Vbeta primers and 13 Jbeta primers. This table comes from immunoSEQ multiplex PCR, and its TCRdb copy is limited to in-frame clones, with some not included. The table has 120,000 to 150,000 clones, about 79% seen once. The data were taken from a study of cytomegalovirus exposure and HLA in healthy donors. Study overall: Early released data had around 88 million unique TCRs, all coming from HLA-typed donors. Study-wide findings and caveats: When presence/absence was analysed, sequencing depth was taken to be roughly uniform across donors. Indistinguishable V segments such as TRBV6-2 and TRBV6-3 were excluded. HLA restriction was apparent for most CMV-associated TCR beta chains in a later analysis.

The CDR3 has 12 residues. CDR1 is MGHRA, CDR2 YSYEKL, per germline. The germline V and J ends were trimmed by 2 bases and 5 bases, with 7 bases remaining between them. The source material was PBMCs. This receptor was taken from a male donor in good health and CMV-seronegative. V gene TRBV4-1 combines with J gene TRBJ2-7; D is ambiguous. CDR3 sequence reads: CASSQSRDEQYF. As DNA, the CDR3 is TGCGCCAGCAGCCAATCGAGAGACGAGCAGTACTTC.